What follows are 24 T cell receptor beta chains derived from one specimen sequenced in a study of spatial heterogeneity in lung cancer. TCRdb itself ran the 5' RACE reads through MiXCR, one entry per CDR3 protein. The sample includes several thousand distinct CDR3 sequences, roughly 24% of them seen just once. Time point defined: sample taken at primary tumor resection. Researchers sequenced whole RNA taken from tumor, nontumor lung or frozen PBMC without sorting. The sequenced sample was PBMCs, obtained at surgery. The source of these receptors is a female donor with early-stage non-small cell lung cancer.

Sample share makes this clonotype medium-sized. Within a library made for alpha chains, this beta chain is off target, and its count is uninformative. The chain combines TRBV4-3 with TRBJ2-7; 10 bases are a match to TRBD2. The V gene's germline CDR1 is LGHNA and CDR2 YSLEER. The CDR3 sequence is 16 residues long. With V trimmed by 0 bases and J by 2 bases, 4 bases remained unmatched. The CDR3 DNA follows: TGCGCCAGCAGCCAAGAACTAGCGGGAACAGCCTACGAGCAGTACTTC. Amino acids: CASSQELAGTAYEQYF.

A remark on this clonotype: This beta chain came through as a stray read in a library set up for alpha chains, and its size says little. The V gene is TRBV6-4, the J gene TRBJ2-1; D unresolved. Trimming shortened V by 0 bases and J by 5 bases, and 14 bases separated the two germline ends. Germline lookup yields CDR1 MRHNA and CDR2 SNTAGT. The CDR3 sequence is 16 residues long. The CDR3 loop reads CASSDSTSPGDNEQFF. CDR3 coding DNA: TGTGCCAGCAGTGACTCGACAAGCCCTGGAGACAATGAGCAGTTCTTC.

Judged by abundance, this clonotype is medium-sized. This beta chain is a stray read from a library made for alpha chains; its abundance is not meaningful. The chain couples TRBV12-3 or TRBV12-4 to TRBJ1-4; the D gene is possibly TRBD1 (5 bases). This CDR3 has 13 amino acids. V lost 7 bases, J lost 6 bases, and 12 bases lay in between. The CDR3 region is CASMRGGDEKLFF. In DNA, the CDR3 is TGTGCCAGCATGAGGGGTGGGGATGAAAAACTGTTTTTT.

For this clonotype: As an off-target read in a library built for alpha chains, this beta chain has a frequency of little significance. This rearrangement joins TRBV28 to TRBJ2-7; 11 positions match TRBD2. The germline CDR1 and CDR2 sequences are MDHEN and SYDVKM. The CDR3 is made up of 15 amino acids. With 6 bases clipped from V and 3 bases from J, the junction kept 7 bases outside the gene matches. CDR3 DNA sequence: TGTGCCAGCAGGTATACTAGCGGGAGTTTCTACGAGCAGTACTTC. This sequence encodes CASRYTSGSFYEQYF. The whole variable domain, filled in from reference TRBV28 and TRBJ2-7, reads DVKVTQSSRYLVKRTGEKVFLECVQDMDHENMFWYRQDPGLGLRLIYFSYDVKMKEKGDIPEGYSVSREKKERFSLILESASTNQTSMYLCASRYTSGSFYEQYFGPGTRLTVT.

This clonotype occurred once. This beta chain slipped into a library made for alpha chains as a stray read, so its size is not meaningful. The chain has TRBV4-3 and TRBJ2-2, with D hard to call. CDR1 is LGHNA, CDR2 YSLEER, per germline. The V end was cut by 0 bases, the J end by 5 bases, with 7 bases between. This CDR3 is built from 14 residues. CDR3 loop: CASSQEYLTGELFF. The CDR3 DNA follows: TGCGCCAGCAGCCAAGAGTACCTAACCGGGGAGCTGTTTTTT.

This clonotype was seen a handful of times. This beta chain came through as a stray read in a library set up for alpha chains, and its size says little. The V gene is TRBV2, the J gene TRBJ2-1; possible D gene TRBD1, 6 bases. Deletions cut 11 bases from V and 7 bases from J, with 21 bases between. This CDR3 region has 14 residues. CDR1 and CDR2 from the germline V gene are SNHLY and FYNNEI. CDR3 region: CAGAQGPLPNEQFF. DNA for the CDR3: TGTGCCGGGGCACAGGGCCCCCTTCCTAATGAGCAGTTCTTC.

This clonotype came up a few times. This beta chain is an unintended read in a library built for alpha chains; its size means little. This sequence joins TRBV29-1 and TRBJ2-1, with D maybe TRBD2 (5 bases). Trimming removed 3 bases at V and 10 bases at J, with 22 bases between. The CDR3 contains 15 residues. Germline V CDR1 and CDR2: SQVTM, ANQGSEA. In DNA form, the CDR3 reads TGCAGCGTTGACATCCGGCGCAAAGAGGGCGCGGAGCAGTTCTTC. Its protein product is CSVDIRRKEGAEQFF.

With respect to this clonotype: This beta chain came through as a stray read in a library set up for alpha chains, and its size says little. The chain is built from TRBV29-1 and TRBJ2-7, with 12 bases that match TRBD2. The CDR3 has 13 amino acids. Germline V gives CDR1 SQVTM, CDR2 ANQGSEA. Losses at the gene ends were 7 bases for V and 6 bases for J; bases not matched to a gene: 7. CDR3 region: CSAQTSGRREQYF. DNA for the CDR3: TGCAGCGCTCAGACTAGCGGGAGACGCGAGCAGTACTTC.

This clonotype is medium-sized by share. This beta chain is an off-target read within a library intended for alpha chains, so its frequency means little. The V gene is TRBV7-2, the J gene TRBJ2-3; TRBD2 is a possible D gene (6 bases). Trimming took 4 bases from V and 0 from J, leaving 14 bases between them. Germline CDR1 SGHTA, CDR2 FQGNSA. The CDR3 is 16 amino acids. The CDR3 DNA reads TGTGCCAGCAGCTCCCAAGCGGGCACTAGCACAGATACGCAGTATTTT. This sequence encodes CASSSQAGTSTDTQYF.

Regarding this clonotype: The size of this beta chain means little, since it is a stray read in a library made for alpha chains. The chain employs TRBV20-1 and TRBJ1-2; D possibly corresponds to TRBD1 (5 bases). The germline gives CDR1 DFQATT, CDR2 SNEGSKA (reference sequence). This CDR3 has 14 residues. The V end was cut by 3 bases, the J end by 4 bases, with 15 bases between. The CDR3 here is CSASRGTGSYGYTF. Here the CDR3 DNA reads TGCAGTGCTAGTCGGGGGACTGGGAGCTATGGCTACACCTTC.

In the case of this clonotype: Since it is a stray read in a library aimed at alpha chains, this beta chain has a size that is not meaningful. The chain uses TRBV20-1 and TRBJ2-1; the match to TRBD2 covers 11 bases. After removal of 5 bases from V and 9 bases from J, the junction contained 12 bases not matched to a gene. The CDR3 covers 15 residues. In germline, CDR1 is DFQATT, CDR2 SNEGSKA (reference sequence). The CDR3 sequence is CSAADATSGTGEQFF. The CDR3 DNA is TGCAGTGCTGCCGACGCGACTAGCGGGACCGGTGAGCAGTTCTTC.

This clonotype was seen a few times. This beta chain is a stray read from a library made for alpha chains; its abundance is not meaningful. The chain uses TRBV19 and TRBJ2-1; D is perhaps TRBD1 (5 bases). The V and J ends lost 5 bases and 4 bases respectively, with 15 bases between them. The V gene's germline CDR1 is LNHDA and CDR2 SQIVND (reference sequence). CDR3 size: 15 residues. The CDR3 DNA is TGTGCCAGTAGTTGGGGCGGCATGTCGTACAATGAGCAGTTCTTC. Encoded protein: CASSWGGMSYNEQFF.

By share, this clonotype counts as medium-sized (0.01 to 0.1%). The library was prepared for alpha chains; this beta chain is a stray read, so its frequency means little. The chain links TRBV24-1 to TRBJ2-1, with 16 bases lining up with TRBD2. The CDR3 runs 19 residues. With V trimmed by 0 bases and J by 2 bases, 3 bases remained unmatched. Germline CDR1 and CDR2: KGHDR and SFDVKD. CDR3 sequence (DNA): TGTGCCACCAGTGATTTGGGGACTAGCGGGAGGGTCCCCTACAATGAGCAGTTCTTC. It translates to CATSDLGTSGRVPYNEQFF.

In its sample, this clonotype is medium-sized. Since the library was made to target alpha chains, this beta chain is a stray read and its abundance is not meaningful. The J gene is TRBJ2-7, the V gene TRBV20-1; a weak D match, TRBD1 (5 bases). Trimming took off 5 bases at V and 2 bases at J, with 13 bases between the two ends. The CDR3 sequence is 13 residues long. Per the germline V gene, CDR1 is DFQATT and CDR2 is SNEGSKA (reference sequence). CDR3 amino acids: CSAVKTGTYEQYF. The CDR3 DNA follows: TGCAGTGCTGTGAAAACAGGAACCTACGAGCAGTACTTC.

By share of the sample, this clonotype is medium-sized. This beta chain is an off-target read within a library intended for alpha chains, so its frequency means little. The chain employs TRBV15 and TRBJ1-3, with D perhaps TRBD1 (6 bases). The CDR3 is 17 amino acids. V was cut by 0 bases and J by 3 bases, with 15 bases left in between. Germline lookup yields CDR1 LNHNV and CDR2 YYDKDF (reference sequence). The CDR3 sequence is CATSRDRRGVFGNTIYF. CDR3 sequence (DNA): TGTGCCACCAGCAGAGATCGGAGGGGGGTTTTTGGAAACACCATATATTTT.

In regard to this clonotype: This beta chain represents an off-target read in a library built for alpha chains; its size is of limited meaning. The chain joins TRBV5-5 to TRBJ2-7; D is tentatively TRBD1 or TRBD2 (5 bases each). The CDR3 contains 17 residues. CDR1 and CDR2 (germline): SGHKS, YYEKEE (reference sequence). V was clipped by 2 bases and J by 1 base, with 19 bases between them. CDR3: CASSLSPRGGRSYEQYF. CDR3 in DNA: TGTGCCAGCAGCTTATCCCCCCGGGGCGGCAGATCCTACGAGCAGTACTTC.

As for this clonotype: Since it is a stray read in a library aimed at alpha chains, this beta chain has a size that is not meaningful. The chain carries TRBV7-9 and TRBJ2-5, with TRBD2 identical over 9 bases. This CDR3 contains 15 residues. V gave up 9 bases and J gave up 0 bases; unmatched junction bases: 8. Germline-derived CDR1 and CDR2 are SEHNR and FQNEAQ (reference sequence). The CDR3 region has the DNA TGTGCCAGTAGTAGCGGGAGAGGGTACCAAGAGACCCAGTACTTC. This translates into CASSSGRGYQETQYF.

Comment on this clonotype: This beta chain is off target for a library built for alpha chains, so its abundance means little. The V gene is TRBV6-5, the J gene TRBJ1-5; possible D gene TRBD1, 6 bases. Germline CDR1 reads MNHEY; CDR2 reads SVGAGI. This CDR3 is built from 14 residues. Trimming stripped 6 bases from V and 9 bases from J, with 18 bases between. The CDR3 sequence: CASSLTGISWPQHF. CDR3 nucleotides: TGTGCCAGCAGCCTTACAGGGATCTCGTGGCCCCAGCATTTT.

In its sample, this clonotype ranks as medium-sized (0.01 to 0.1%). Little can be read into the size of this beta chain, an off-target read in a library designed for alpha chains. The V and J genes are TRBV7-2 and TRBJ2-7; TRBD2 aligns across 7 bases. Trimming removed 5 bases from V and 3 bases from J; junction bases left unmatched: 13. Germline CDR1 reads SGHTA; CDR2 reads FQGNSA. The CDR3 covers 16 residues. The CDR3 sequence: CASSPGRGRAYYEQYF. The CDR3 coding sequence is TGTGCCAGCAGCCCGGGACGGGGGAGGGCCTACTACGAGCAGTACTTC.

A few counts support this clonotype. The library was prepared for alpha chains; this beta chain is a stray read, so its frequency means little. V usage is TRBV4-1 and J usage is TRBJ2-1; D is undetermined. The CDR3 sequence is 14 residues long. Per germline, CDR1 MGHRA and CDR2 YSYEKL. V gave up 0 bases and J gave up 8 bases, with 11 bases separating them. CDR3 loop: CASSQDWGSDEQFF. Here the CDR3 DNA reads TGCGCCAGCAGCCAAGATTGGGGTTCCGATGAGCAGTTCTTC.

For this clonotype: As an off-target read in a library built for alpha chains, this beta chain has a frequency of little significance. The rearrangement joins TRBV27 to TRBJ1-1, with TRBD1 matching over 8 bases. Germline CDR1 is MNHEY and CDR2 is SMNVEV (reference sequence). The CDR3 is 14 amino acids. Losses at the gene ends were 2 bases for V and 4 bases for J; bases not matched to a gene: 3. This chain's CDR3 is CASSLVTGATEAFF. CDR3 DNA: TGTGCCAGCAGTTTAGTGACAGGGGCCACTGAAGCTTTCTTT.

This clonotype occurred a few times. Found in a library prepared for alpha chains, this beta chain is an off-target read, and its abundance has little meaning. This chain connects TRBV20-1 to TRBJ2-1; TRBD2 matches 9 bases. Germline CDR1 is DFQATT and CDR2 is SNEGSKA (reference sequence). V dropped 3 bases and J dropped 4; count of bases not matched to a gene: 10. The CDR3 consists of 16 residues. The CDR3 coding sequence is TGCAGTGCTAGTAGGGCGGCTAGCGGGAAATACAATGAGCAGTTCTTC. Its protein product is CSASRAASGKYNEQFF.

This clonotype was counted only a few times. The size of this beta chain means little, since it is a stray read in a library made for alpha chains. This sequence joins TRBV10-3 and TRBJ2-2, with D possibly TRBD2 on 5 matching bases. Germline-derived CDR1 and CDR2 are ENHRY and SYGVKD. Trimming removed 10 bases from V and 1 base from J, with 16 bases in between. The CDR3 is made up of 15 amino acids. CDR3 DNA sequence: TGTGCCACTGGCGAGGAAGCGGAGAACACCGGGGAGCTGTTTTTT. Residues: CATGEEAENTGELFF.

Notes on this clonotype: This beta chain represents an off-target read in a library built for alpha chains; its size is of limited meaning. The chain recombines TRBV28 with TRBJ2-4; 8 positions agree with TRBD2. Trimming removed 2 bases from V and 1 base from J; junction bases left unmatched: 7. This CDR3 region has 17 residues. Looked up from germline, CDR1 is MDHEN and CDR2 is SYDVKM. The CDR3 DNA follows: TGTGCCAGCAGTTTAAGGAGCGGGAGCGGTGCCAAAAACATTCAGTACTTC. Its translation: CASSLRSGSGAKNIQYF.